These 28 T cell receptor beta chains were all obtained from the same sample, sequenced in a study of blood T cell repertoires in COVID-19. Sequencing used immunoSEQ multiplex PCR; TCRdb keeps in-frame clones, though not all of them. Of fewer than 150,000 clones in the sample, roughly 85% were seen once. The sequenced sample was peripheral blood. The receptors originated from a man aged 45-65 years with acute or convalescent COVID-19.

The chain is built from TRBV28 and TRBJ2-4; 9 bases align to TRBD2. The CDR3 runs to 17 residues. The germline gives CDR1 MDHEN, CDR2 SYDVKM. V was pared by 3 bases and J by 0 bases, with 6 bases of the junction left unmatched. CDR3 region: CASSLQTSGLAKNIQYF. In nucleotides, the CDR3 is TGTGCCAGCAGTTTGCAGACTAGCGGACTAGCCAAAAACATTCAGTACTTC.

This chain joins TRBV6-5 and TRBJ2-7; D is possibly TRBD1 (7 bases). Between the trimmed V and J ends, which lost 7 bases and 1 base, there was a span of 17 bases. This CDR3 is 15 amino acids long. Germline CDR1 reads MNHEY; CDR2 reads SVGAGI. CDR3 DNA: TGTGCCAGCACCACGGGGGAGGACAGGTCCTACGAGCAGTACTTC. This gives the protein CASTTGEDRSYEQYF.

This clone has a handful of counts. CDR3 sequence: CAWGRSAAGPRGGQYF. CDR3 sequence (DNA): TGTGCCTGGGGGCGTTCGGCGGCCGGGCCCCGGGGAGGGCAGTATTTT. This chain uses TRBV30 with TRBJ2-3, with TRBD2 as a possible D gene (6 bases). The V and J ends lost 5 bases and 11 bases respectively, with 29 bases between them. CDR1 is GTSNPN, CDR2 SVGIG, per germline (reference sequence). This CDR3 has 16 amino acids.

The CDR3 DNA sequence: TGTGCCAGCAGTGTACGGACAACTATCACTAACTATGGCTACACCTTC. Translation: CASSVRTTITNYGYTF. The chain couples TRBV6-4 to TRBJ1-2; TRBD1 might be the D (5 bases). The CDR3 length is 16 residues. Trimming shortened V by 4 bases and J by 0 bases, and 15 bases separated the two germline ends. From germline, CDR1 is MRHNA and CDR2 SNTAGT.

The rearrangement joins TRBV2 to TRBJ2-2; D possibly corresponds to TRBD1 (5 bases). The V and J ends lost 4 bases and 5 bases respectively, with 11 bases between them. The CDR3 spans 14 residues. CDR1 SNHLY and CDR2 FYNNEI come from the germline V gene. The CDR3 sequence: CASSARQFTGELFF. In nucleotides, the CDR3 is TGTGCCAGCAGTGCCCGACAGTTTACCGGGGAGCTGTTTTTT.

The rearrangement links TRBV18 to TRBJ1-1, with a tentative D call TRBD1 (6 bases). This CDR3 region has 14 residues. Trimming pared 5 bases from V and 2 bases from J, leaving 12 bases between. CDR1 and CDR2 (germline): KGHSH, LQKENI. As DNA, the CDR3 is TGTGCCAGCTCATCCGGACAGATAAACACTGAAGCTTTCTTT. Amino acids: CASSSGQINTEAFF. Full variable domain (remainder filled in from reference TRBV18 and TRBJ1-1): NAGVMQNPRHLVRRRGQEARLRCSPMKGHSHVYWYRQLPEEGLKFMVYLQKENIIDESGMPKERFSAEFPKEGPSILRIQQVVRGDSAAYFCASSSGQINTEAFFGQGTRLTVV.

The genes are TRBV4-1 and TRBJ1-4; no clear D gene. V was clipped by 4 bases and J by 4 bases, with 13 bases between them. The CDR3 covers 15 residues. Germline CDR1 and CDR2: MGHRA and YSYEKL. CDR3 bases: TGCGCCAGCAGCCCTCTAGGCTCGGGTAATGAAAAACTGTTTTTT. Translating gives CASSPLGSGNEKLFF.

CDR3 sequence (DNA): TGTGCCAGCAGTAACAGGGAGCAAGAGACCCAGTACTTC. Amino acid sequence: CASSNREQETQYF. This chain links TRBV27 with TRBJ2-5; the D gene is possibly TRBD1 (6 bases). The CDR3 has 13 residues. Trimming took 5 bases from V and 2 from J, leaving 9 bases between them. Germline V gene sequence: CDR1 MNHEY, CDR2 SMNVEV (reference sequence).

This clone appeared a few times. The chain has TRBV7-8 and TRBJ2-6; unclear D gene. Trimming stripped 1 base from V and 0 bases from J, with 13 bases between. This CDR3 is 18 amino acids long. Germline values: CDR1 SGHVS, CDR2 FQNEAQ. The CDR3 reads CASSLVIRITSGANVLTF. The CDR3 bases are TGTGCCAGCAGCTTAGTTATCAGAATTACCTCTGGGGCCAACGTCCTGACTTTC.

The chain is built from TRBV11-3 and TRBJ2-1, with 8 nucleotides matching TRBD2. This CDR3 has 14 amino acids. Per the germline V gene, CDR1 is SGHNT and CDR2 is YENEEA. The junction had 8 bases not matched to a gene; V was cut back by 1 base and J by 12 bases. The chain's CDR3 is CASSLVTSGWGQFF. For the CDR3, the DNA is TGTGCCAGCAGCTTAGTCACTAGCGGTTGGGGGCAGTTCTTC.

This chain joins TRBV24-1 and TRBJ2-3, with 7 nucleotides matching TRBD2. Germline V gene lookup returns CDR1 KGHDR and CDR2 SFDVKD. This CDR3 is 15 amino acids long. Trimming removed 4 bases from V and 4 bases from J; junction bases left unmatched: 7. The CDR3 DNA reads TGTGCCACCAGTGAGGGAGGCGGGAGTGCAGATACGCAGTATTTT. Encoded protein: CATSEGGGSADTQYF.

The gene calls are TRBV9 and TRBJ1-2; possibly TRBD1 for D (5 bases). V dropped 5 bases and J dropped 8 bases, with 16 bases sitting between them. This CDR3 has 13 residues. The germline gives CDR1 SGDLS, CDR2 YYNGEE. The CDR3 protein is CASRGKQVGGYTF. The DNA for the CDR3 is TGTGCCAGCAGAGGAAAACAGGTAGGGGGCTACACCTTC.

Remarks on this clone: Other DNA sequences of this sample code for an identical CDR3. The rearrangement uses TRBV20-1 and TRBJ2-7; D is undetermined. The CDR3 runs 11 residues. Trimming took 2 bases from V and 5 from J, leaving 7 bases between them. Germline CDR1 DFQATT, CDR2 SNEGSKA (reference sequence). The DNA of the CDR3 is TGCAGTGCTAGATCCGGTCACGAGCAGTACTTC. Protein product: CSARSGHEQYF.

The sample holds one count of this clone. The J gene is TRBJ1-5, the V gene TRBV15; a weak D match, TRBD1 (5 bases). CDR1 and CDR2 (germline): LNHNV, YYDKDF (reference sequence). The length of the CDR3 is 15 residues. The germline V and J ends were trimmed by 5 bases and 3 bases, with 14 bases remaining between them. CDR3 bases: TGTGCCACCAGCCTTTCGGGGGGGGACAATCAGCCCCAGCATTTT. This sequence encodes CATSLSGGDNQPQHF.

The V gene is TRBV5-1, the J gene TRBJ2-5, with a tentative D call TRBD1 (6 bases). V was clipped by 4 bases and J by 2 bases, with 15 bases between them. The CDR3 has 15 residues. The germline V gene has CDR1 SGHRS and CDR2 YFSETQ. This CDR3 reads CASSLAGVRQETQYF. The DNA of the CDR3 is TGCGCCAGCAGCCTCGCAGGGGTACGACAAGAGACCCAGTACTTC.

J is TRBJ2-7 and V is TRBV2, with 10 bases fitting TRBD2. The CDR3 contains 17 residues. V lost 3 bases, J lost 2 bases, and 10 bases stayed unmatched. The germline V gene encodes CDR1 SNHLY and CDR2 FYNNEI. CDR3 protein: CASSDEGSGGYTYEQYF. The CDR3 coding sequence is TGTGCCAGCAGTGATGAGGGTAGCGGGGGGTATACCTACGAGCAGTACTTC. Looking up the rest from reference TRBV2 and TRBJ2-7 gives the full variable domain: EPEVTQTPSHQVTQMGQEVILRCVPISNHLYFYWYRQILGQKVEFLVSFYNNEISEKSEIFDDQFSVERPDGSNFTLKIRSTKLEDSAMYFCASSDEGSGGYTYEQYFGPGTRLTVT.

This rearrangement joins TRBV10-3 to TRBJ2-1; the match to TRBD1 covers 7 bases. V trimming: 10 bases; J trimming: 0 bases; junction bases outside the gene matches: 15. This CDR3 is built from 17 residues. CDR1 ENHRY and CDR2 SYGVKD come from the germline V gene. CDR3 amino acids: CASHRGSSGSSYNEQFF. CDR3 sequence (DNA): TGTGCCAGCCACAGGGGTTCCAGCGGCAGCTCCTACAATGAGCAGTTCTTC.

The chain combines TRBV7-8 with TRBJ2-7; 10 bases agree with TRBD1. Trimming cost V 5 bases and J 5 bases; bases outside gene matches: 12. Germline-derived CDR1 and CDR2 are SGHVS and FQNEAQ. CDR3 length: 16 amino acids. CDR3 in amino acids: CASSTNRDRGGNEQYF. CDR3 sequence (DNA): TGTGCCAGCAGCACGAATCGGGACAGGGGAGGCAACGAGCAGTACTTC.

The CDR3 DNA reads as TGTGCCAGCAGTCCCGGGACTAGCGTGCTCAATGAGCAGTTCTTC. It codes for CASSPGTSVLNEQFF. J is TRBJ2-1 and V is TRBV5-8; 10 bases line up with TRBD2. The CDR3 covers 15 residues. Trimming cost V 5 bases and J 6 bases; bases outside gene matches: 8. Germline V gene lookup returns CDR1 SGHTS and CDR2 YDEGEE.

The chain links TRBV30 to TRBJ1-2, with D possibly TRBD1 on 5 matching bases. Trimming removed 3 bases from V and 3 bases from J, with 11 bases in between. CDR3 length: 13 amino acids. Germline-derived CDR1 and CDR2 are GTSNPN and SVGIG (reference sequence). CDR3 region: CAWSEGGDYGYTF. In DNA, the CDR3 is TGTGCCTGGAGCGAGGGAGGGGACTATGGCTACACCTTC.

This chain links TRBV4-1 with TRBJ1-1; D is possibly TRBD1 (6 bases). The V and J ends lost 0 bases and 3 bases respectively, with 20 bases between them. Germline V gives CDR1 MGHRA, CDR2 YSYEKL. The CDR3 is made up of 18 amino acids. CDR3 bases: TGCGCCAGCAGCCAAGATTGGGGACATGGACGTAGGGACACTGAAGCTTTCTTT. It yields the protein CASSQDWGHGRRDTEAFF.

The genes are TRBV13 and TRBJ1-6; a weak D match, TRBD1 (5 bases). V lost 4 bases, J lost 7 bases, and 17 bases lay in between. This CDR3 contains 16 residues. CDR1 is PRHDT and CDR2 is FYEKMQ in the germline V gene (reference sequence). The CDR3 sequence is CASSSRAVGGNSPLHF. CDR3 DNA: TGTGCCAGCAGCTCAAGGGCAGTTGGGGGGAATTCACCCCTCCACTTT.

This chain connects TRBV5-6 to TRBJ2-1, with D hard to call. Germline-derived CDR1 and CDR2 are SGHDT and YYEEEE. There are 15 residues in the CDR3. Trimming took off 4 bases at V and 0 bases at J, with 11 bases between the two ends. The CDR3 reads CASSPDLSSYNEQFF. CDR3 coding DNA: TGTGCCAGCAGCCCAGACTTGAGCTCCTACAATGAGCAGTTCTTC.

The chain links TRBV10-2 to TRBJ1-2; TRBD1 aligns across 9 bases. The germline gives CDR1 WSHSY, CDR2 SAAADI. The CDR3 loop spans 15 amino acids. V trimming: 8 bases; J trimming: 5 bases; junction bases outside the gene matches: 12. The chain's CDR3 is CASGRRQGDSYGYTF. The DNA for the CDR3 is TGCGCCAGCGGGCGACGACAGGGGGATTCTTATGGCTACACCTTC.

V and J are TRBV3-1 (or the pseudogene TRBV3-2) and TRBJ2-1; the match to TRBD2 covers 7 bases. The V gene's germline CDR1 is LGHDT and CDR2 YNNKEL (reference sequence). The CDR3 is 16 amino acids. Trimming cost V 3 bases and J 4 bases; bases outside gene matches: 9. CDR3 protein: CASSHPPQREYNEQFF. CDR3 in DNA: TGTGCCAGCAGCCATCCCCCCCAGCGGGAATACAATGAGCAGTTCTTC.

This clone was seen a handful of times. CDR3: CASIGGGYSGNTIYF. In nucleotides, the CDR3 is TGTGCCAGCATCGGCGGAGGGTATTCTGGAAACACCATATATTTT. V gene TRBV6-5 combines with J gene TRBJ1-3; D is ambiguous. The V end was cut by 7 bases, the J end by 1 base, with 14 bases between. Germline V gene data show CDR1 as MNHEY and CDR2 as SVGAGI. The length of the CDR3 is 15 residues.

On this clone itself: Other DNA sequences of this sample code for an identical CDR3. The V and J genes are TRBV10-3 and TRBJ2-7; D is unclear. The CDR3 has 11 residues. CDR1 ENHRY and CDR2 SYGVKD come from the germline V gene. Trimming removed 4 bases at V and 4 bases at J, with 5 bases between. The CDR3 DNA reads TGTGCCATCAGTGGTCAATACGAGCAGTACTTC. This translates into CAISGQYEQYF.

The chain joins TRBV28 to TRBJ1-2, with 7 bases lining up with TRBD1. With V trimmed by 5 bases and J by 3 bases, 6 bases remained unmatched. The CDR3 is made up of 14 amino acids. In germline, CDR1 is MDHEN, CDR2 SYDVKM. This CDR3 is CASSPGTGDYGYTF. The CDR3 DNA sequence: TGTGCCAGCAGTCCAGGTACAGGGGACTATGGCTACACCTTC.